Listed here are 27 T cell receptor beta chains from one sample, sequenced in a study of T cell responses to AZD1222 COVID-19 vaccine. Clones were read by immunoSEQ multiplex PCR, and TCRdb kept only the in-frame ones, dropping some. The sample contains roughly 86,000 clones, around 85% of which appear only once. The input for sequencing was peripheral blood, taken 28 days after the second AZD1222 dose. These receptors all stem from an adult who received the AZD1222 COVID-19 vaccine.

This clone was observed a handful of times. The chain couples TRBV6-5 to TRBJ2-2, with a weak D call TRBD1 (6 bases). Trimming stripped 4 bases from V and 6 bases from J, with 12 bases between. Germline loops: CDR1 MNHEY, CDR2 SVGAGI. CDR3 length: 14 residues. CDR3 sequence (DNA): TGTGCCAGCAGTTGGACAGATCACTCCGGGGAGCTGTTTTTT. Its translation: CASSWTDHSGELFF.

The CDR3 region has the DNA TGTGCCAGCAGCCGCGGACAGGGTCTGTACGAGCAGTACTTC. Amino acid sequence: CASSRGQGLYEQYF. The gene calls are TRBV7-2 and TRBJ2-7, with 8 bases lining up with TRBD1. Losses at the gene ends were 5 bases for V and 4 bases for J; bases not matched to a gene: 7. The CDR3 covers 14 residues. CDR1 SGHTA and CDR2 FQGNSA come from the germline V gene. Supplemented by reference TRBV7-2 and TRBJ2-7, the full variable domain reads GAGVSQSPSNKVTEKGKDVELRCDPISGHTALYWYRQSLGQGLEFLIYFQGNSAPDKSGLPSDRFSAERTGGSVSTLTIQRTQQEDSAVYLCASSRGQGLYEQYFGPGTRLTVT.

The chain joins TRBV11-3 to TRBJ2-1; 12 bases align to TRBD2. CDR1 is SGHNT and CDR2 is YENEEA in the germline V gene. The CDR3 totals 18 residues. Germline trimming cut 5 bases from V and 1 base from J; bases unmatched to any gene: 9. The CDR3 nucleotides are TGTGCCAGCAGCCAAGGGACTAGCGGGTCTCCTTCCTACAATGAGCAGTTCTTC. It yields the protein CASSQGTSGSPSYNEQFF.

The chain carries TRBV6-1 and TRBJ2-2; 10 bases are shared with TRBD2. This CDR3 region has 18 residues. From germline, CDR1 is MNHNS and CDR2 SASEGT. J gave up 3 bases and V 2 bases, and 9 bases lay outside the gene matches. The CDR3, as DNA: TGTGCCAGCAGTGAATTTTTAGCGGGGGGATCATACACCGGGGAGCTGTTTTTT. Its protein is CASSEFLAGGSYTGELFF.

The chain joins TRBV19 to TRBJ2-1; no clear D. Germline CDR1 and CDR2: LNHDA and SQIVND (reference sequence). The ends were cut back, 2 bases at V and 7 bases at J, with 9 bases in the middle. This CDR3 is built from 13 residues. This chain's CDR3 is CASSIKFGNEQFF. In DNA, the CDR3 is TGTGCCAGTAGTATAAAGTTCGGGAATGAGCAGTTCTTC.

This chain joins TRBV15 and TRBJ2-1; 11 bases align to TRBD2. The CDR3 is made up of 14 amino acids. Germline CDR1 LNHNV, CDR2 YYDKDF (reference sequence). V shed 3 bases, J shed 6 bases, and the junction held 1 base outside the gene matches. CDR3 sequence reads: CATSRGTSGNEQFF. The CDR3 coding sequence is TGTGCCACCAGCAGGGGGACTAGCGGCAATGAGCAGTTCTTC.

V is TRBV19 and J is TRBJ2-7, with D unresolved. V lost 4 bases and J lost 2, with 9 bases in between. The CDR3 contains 13 residues. The V gene's germline CDR1 is LNHDA and CDR2 SQIVND (reference sequence). CDR3 bases: TGTGCCAGTAGTAAGGGAAAGGCCTACGAGCAGTACTTC. As protein: CASSKGKAYEQYF.

The CDR3: CASSIERRTEAFF. The CDR3 nucleotides read TGTGCCAGTAGTATAGAGAGGCGCACTGAAGCTTTCTTT. V is TRBV19 and J is TRBJ1-1; unclear D gene. Germline V gene lookup returns CDR1 LNHDA and CDR2 SQIVND (reference sequence). Trimming stripped 0 bases from V and 4 bases from J, with 6 bases between. CDR3 length: 13 amino acids.

This chain connects TRBV28 to TRBJ1-1, with D possibly TRBD1 on 6 matching bases. Trimming shortened V by 5 bases and J by 10 bases, and 20 bases separated the two germline ends. The CDR3 runs to 14 residues. Germline V gene lookup returns CDR1 MDHEN and CDR2 SYDVKM. The DNA of the CDR3 is TGTGCCAGCAGTACCCCGGGGGGGGGCGGTGCAGCTTTCTTT. Its translation: CASSTPGGGGAAFF.

A single count supports this clone. The chain links TRBV3-1 (or the pseudogene TRBV3-2) to TRBJ2-2; unclear D gene. The CDR3 has 14 residues. V gave up 0 bases and J gave up 1 base, with 3 bases separating them. Germline CDR1 and CDR2: LGHDT and YNNKEL (reference sequence). CDR3 residues: CASSQEGNTGELFF. CDR3 sequence (DNA): TGTGCCAGCAGCCAAGAGGGGAACACCGGGGAGCTGTTTTTT.

This chain uses TRBV11-2 with TRBJ2-5; TRBD2 matches 8 bases. There are 15 residues in the CDR3. J gave up 5 bases and V 5 bases, and 10 bases lay outside the gene matches. Germline CDR1 SGHAT, CDR2 FQNNGV. The CDR3 bases are TGTGCCAGCAGCCCCTTCGGGGGGGTTGGGGAGACCCAGTACTTC. Its protein is CASSPFGGVGETQYF.

This sequence joins TRBV11-3 and TRBJ1-1, with unresolved D. The germline V gene encodes CDR1 SGHNT and CDR2 YENEEA. CDR3 length equals 13 residues. Trimming pared 3 bases from V and 4 bases from J, leaving 9 bases between. CDR3 in amino acids: CASSFKSGTEAFF. CDR3 DNA: TGTGCCAGCAGCTTTAAGAGTGGCACTGAAGCTTTCTTT.

The chain employs TRBV24-1 and TRBJ2-3; D may be TRBD2 (7 bases). From germline, CDR1 is KGHDR and CDR2 SFDVKD. The V end was cut by 3 bases, the J end by 2 bases, with 17 bases between. The CDR3 runs to 17 residues. The chain's CDR3 is CATSDPARGAYTDTQYF. The CDR3 nucleotides read TGTGCCACCAGTGATCCTGCTCGGGGGGCCTACACAGATACGCAGTATTTT.

This sequence joins TRBV4-1 and TRBJ1-1; D possibly corresponds to TRBD1 (5 bases). The V end lost 5 bases, the J end lost 2 bases, and 9 bases lay between the germline ends. This CDR3 has 13 residues. The V gene's germline CDR1 is MGHRA and CDR2 YSYEKL. CDR3 in DNA: TGCGCCAGCAGCTTACAGGACAACACTGAAGCTTTCTTT. It is translated as CASSLQDNTEAFF.

The V and J genes are TRBV3-1 (or the pseudogene TRBV3-2) and TRBJ1-1; tentative D call: TRBD1 (5 bases). The V and J ends lost 4 bases and 4 bases respectively, with 13 bases between them. The germline V gene has CDR1 LGHDT and CDR2 YNNKEL (reference sequence). The CDR3 runs to 14 residues. In nucleotides, the CDR3 is TGTGCCAGCAGCCCCTGGGGGGGGGTCACTGAAGCTTTCTTT. Its protein product is CASSPWGGVTEAFF.

J is TRBJ2-1 and V is TRBV5-1; 13 bases align to TRBD2. V lost 3 bases, J lost 2 bases, and 2 bases stayed unmatched. From germline, CDR1 is SGHRS and CDR2 YFSETQ. The CDR3 extends over 16 amino acids. The DNA of the CDR3 is TGCGCCAGCAGCTACGGACTAGCGGGGGCCTACAATGAGCAGTTCTTC. As protein: CASSYGLAGAYNEQFF.

The V gene is TRBV28, the J gene TRBJ1-2; D is unresolved. The CDR3 consists of 15 residues. V lost 1 base, J lost 4 bases, and 13 bases lay in between. CDR1 is MDHEN, CDR2 SYDVKM, per germline. In DNA, the CDR3 is TGTGCCAGCAGTTTATTAGAGCCCACGATCTATGGCTACACCTTC. This encodes CASSLLEPTIYGYTF.

The chain carries TRBV5-1 and TRBJ1-6, with D uncertain. CDR1 and CDR2 (germline): SGHRS, YFSETQ. V lost 0 bases, J lost 6 bases, and 10 bases lay in between. CDR3 length: 15 amino acids. The CDR3 here is CASSLAWAGNSPLHF. The CDR3 region has the DNA TGCGCCAGCAGCTTGGCATGGGCCGGTAATTCACCCCTCCACTTT.

The chain combines TRBV5-1 with TRBJ2-7; D may match TRBD1 or TRBD2 (7 bases each). CDR3 size: 15 residues. V lost 1 base to trimming and J lost 4 bases, with 15 bases between them. Germline V gene lookup returns CDR1 SGHRS and CDR2 YFSETQ. CDR3 loop: CASSLSGGLTYEQYF. The CDR3 nucleotides are TGCGCCAGCAGCTTGTCAGGGGGACTAACTTACGAGCAGTACTTC.

The chain has TRBV5-6 and TRBJ2-7; 9 nucleotides match TRBD2. The V and J ends lost 1 base and 3 bases, in that order; junction bases with no gene match: 8. The CDR3 is 16 residues long. Germline V CDR1 and CDR2: SGHDT, YYEEEE. CDR3 sequence: CASSLTAGGFGYEQYF. The CDR3 nucleotides are TGTGCCAGCAGCTTGACGGCGGGAGGGTTTGGCTACGAGCAGTACTTC.

The table lists this clone with a few counts. CDR3 DNA: TGTGCCAGTAGTCCGTCTAGGGGGTGGCAGTCCAACACTGAAGCTTTCTTT. Protein: CASSPSRGWQSNTEAFF. The chain recombines TRBV19 with TRBJ1-1; D possibly corresponds to TRBD1 (6 bases). Germline values: CDR1 LNHDA, CDR2 SQIVND (reference sequence). This CDR3 is built from 17 residues. Deletions cut 5 bases from V and 2 bases from J, with 21 bases between.

V usage is TRBV29-1 and J usage is TRBJ2-7; 9 positions agree with TRBD2. Germline V gene lookup returns CDR1 SQVTM and CDR2 ANQGSEA. The V segment lost 4 bases and the J segment 0 bases; nucleotides outside the gene matches: 13. The CDR3 totals 17 residues. The CDR3 coding sequence is TGCAGCGTTGGGGTAGCGGGAGTTGTTGGGAGCTCCTACGAGCAGTACTTC. Protein: CSVGVAGVVGSSYEQYF.

This chain links TRBV4-2 with TRBJ2-5; 10 bases are a match to TRBD1. V shed 3 bases and J 3 bases; nucleotides not matched to a gene: 7. CDR1 is LGHNA and CDR2 is YNFKEQ in the germline V gene. The CDR3 has 16 amino acids. The CDR3 nucleotides are TGTGCCAGCAGCCACGCCGGGACAGGGGAAGAAGAGACCCAGTACTTC. Protein sequence: CASSHAGTGEEETQYF.

This chain uses TRBV30 with TRBJ2-1, with 9 positions matching TRBD2. Germline trimming cut 0 bases from V and 7 bases from J; bases unmatched to any gene: 7. The CDR3 consists of 15 residues. The germline V gene encodes CDR1 GTSNPN and CDR2 SVGIG (reference sequence). The CDR3 DNA reads TGTGCCTGGAGTGTACTGGCGGGGGGGGAGAATGAGCAGTTCTTC. Its protein is CAWSVLAGGENEQFF.

CDR3 sequence reads: CASSPGTANYGYTF. The CDR3 DNA sequence: TGTGCCAGCAGCCCAGGGACAGCTAACTATGGCTACACCTTC. This sequence joins TRBV5-4 and TRBJ1-2; the match to TRBD1 covers 7 bases. V lost 4 bases to trimming and J lost 0 bases; unmatched junction nucleotides: 3. This CDR3 is built from 14 residues. CDR1 and CDR2 from the germline V gene are SGHNT and YYREEE (reference sequence).

V gene TRBV6-5 combines with J gene TRBJ2-3, with TRBD2 matching over 10 bases. With V trimmed by 4 bases and J by 4 bases, 5 bases remained unmatched. The CDR3 sequence is 15 residues long. Germline CDR1 and CDR2: MNHEY and SVGAGI. In nucleotides, the CDR3 is TGTGCCAGCAGTTCCCCTAGCGGGAGCGCAGATACGCAGTATTTT. Its translation is CASSSPSGSADTQYF.

The V gene is TRBV6-2 or TRBV6-3, the J gene TRBJ1-6; D is uncertain. The CDR3 covers 16 residues. V was clipped by 3 bases and J by 6 bases, with 15 bases between them. The V gene's germline CDR1 is MNHEY and CDR2 SVGEGT. The CDR3 DNA is TGTGCCAGCAGTTATTTACCGGGAGTCCCTAATTCACCCCTCCACTTT. It translates to CASSYLPGVPNSPLHF.